This passage covers 12 T cell receptor beta chains from one sample sequenced in a study of radiotherapy plus CTLA-4 blockade in lung cancer. Here immunoSEQ multiplex PCR was the method, and the copy in TCRdb shows in-frame clones only, minus some. This table has about 53,000 clones, about four fifths appearing once. The sequenced sample was peripheral blood, obtained from a patient treated with radiotherapy plus ipilimumab. The receptors shown here come from a human donor with non-small cell lung cancer whose response to radiotherapy plus ipilimumab could not be evaluated.

The rearrangement joins TRBV5-8 to TRBJ2-7, with D unclear. The germline gives CDR1 SGHTS, CDR2 YDEGEE. This CDR3 comprises 14 residues. Between the trimmed V and J ends, which lost 4 bases and 2 bases, there was a span of 13 bases. The CDR3 spells CASSEWAPAYEQYF. The CDR3 nucleotides read TGTGCCAGCAGCGAGTGGGCCCCGGCCTACGAGCAGTACTTC.

The gene calls are TRBV7-2 and TRBJ1-2; a possible D gene is TRBD1 (6 bases). Per the germline V gene, CDR1 is SGHTA and CDR2 is FQGNSA. There are 14 residues in the CDR3. Trimming removed 1 base at V and 3 bases at J, with 9 bases between. The CDR3 nucleotides are TGTGCCAGCAGCTTAGGACAGGCATACTATGGCTACACCTTC. Translated, it gives CASSLGQAYYGYTF.

The J gene is TRBJ2-1, the V gene TRBV4-3; unclear D gene. This CDR3 region has 13 residues. Per the germline V gene, CDR1 is LGHNA and CDR2 is YSLEER. V lost 0 bases and J lost 3, with 3 bases in between. The CDR3 DNA reads as TGCGCCAGCAGCCAAGATCTCTACAATGAGCAGTTCTTC. This translates into CASSQDLYNEQFF.

This chain uses TRBV9 with TRBJ2-5, with 8 bases lining up with TRBD1. The DNA matches TRBJ2-7 better at its end, which makes the J call doubtful. This CDR3 is 14 amino acids long. Germline V gives CDR1 SGDLS, CDR2 YYNGEE. For the CDR3, the DNA is TGTGCCAGCGGACCGGGACAGGCGTACTACGAGCAGTACTTC. It specifies CASGPGQAYYEQYF.

The rearrangement uses TRBV2 and TRBJ1-6, with 9 bases fitting TRBD1. J gave up 10 bases and V 3 bases, and 4 bases lay outside the gene matches. The CDR3 is 14 amino acids. Looked up from germline, CDR1 is SNHLY and CDR2 is FYNNEI. The CDR3 DNA reads as TGTGCCAGCAGTGAGACAGGGGGAAACTCACCCCTCCACTTT. Amino acid sequence: CASSETGGNSPLHF.

To note about this clone: Different DNA sequences within this sample yield the same CDR3. The chain has TRBV28 and TRBJ1-2, with TRBD1 identical over 9 bases. This CDR3 contains 14 residues. V was pared by 3 bases and J by 2 bases, with 1 base of the junction left unmatched. Germline values: CDR1 MDHEN, CDR2 SYDVKM. In DNA form, the CDR3 reads TGTGCCAGCAGTTTGGGGACAGGGAACTATGGCTACACCTTC. Encoded protein: CASSLGTGNYGYTF.

The chain is built from TRBV28 and TRBJ1-3; maybe TRBD1 (6 bases). The germline V and J ends were trimmed by 5 bases and 0 bases, with 14 bases remaining between them. This CDR3 comprises 16 residues. Germline lookup yields CDR1 MDHEN and CDR2 SYDVKM. CDR3 residues: CASSTYRDLSGNTIYF. The CDR3 DNA is TGTGCCAGCAGTACCTACAGGGACCTCTCTGGAAACACCATATATTTT. Combining the CDR3 with reference TRBV28 and TRBJ1-3 gives the whole variable domain DVKVTQSSRYLVKRTGEKVFLECVQDMDHENMFWYRQDPGLGLRLIYFSYDVKMKEKGDIPEGYSVSREKKERFSLILESASTNQTSMYLCASSTYRDLSGNTIYFGEGSWLTVV.

For the CDR3, the DNA is TGTGCCAGCTCACGAGCGAGTACTTTGGGGGCCAGTGAAAAACTGTTTTTT. Its translation: CASSRASTLGASEKLFF. The V and J genes are TRBV18 and TRBJ1-4; tentative D call: TRBD1 (6 bases). Germline V CDR1 and CDR2: KGHSH, LQKENI. Trimming removed 4 bases at V and 7 bases at J, with 22 bases between. The CDR3 spans 17 residues. Looking up the rest from reference TRBV18 and TRBJ1-4 gives the full variable domain: NAGVMQNPRHLVRRRGQEARLRCSPMKGHSHVYWYRQLPEEGLKFMVYLQKENIIDESGMPKERFSAEFPKEGPSILRIQQVVRGDSAAYFCASSRASTLGASEKLFFGSGTQLSVL.

The chain couples TRBV27 to TRBJ2-5; a weak D match, TRBD2 (5 bases). The CDR3 has 13 amino acids. V was clipped by 0 bases and J by 7 bases, with 9 bases between them. Per the germline V gene, CDR1 is MNHEY and CDR2 is SMNVEV (reference sequence). CDR3: CASSLSGGLTQYF. In nucleotides, the CDR3 is TGTGCCAGCAGTTTATCGGGCGGGTTGACCCAGTACTTC.

The chain couples TRBV6-6 to TRBJ2-7; maybe TRBD1 (6 bases). V lost 2 bases and J 6 bases, leaving 11 bases between the germline ends. Germline V gene sequence: CDR1 MNHNY, CDR2 SVGAGI (reference sequence). The CDR3 extends over 13 amino acids. CDR3 bases: TGTGCCAGCAGTTACCCGGACAGCCCCGAGCAGTACTTC. Translated, it gives CASSYPDSPEQYF.

In regard to this clone: One end of the junction is discordant with germline, which a read error may explain. The chain combines TRBV7-8 with TRBJ1-4; D not resolved. The CDR3 has 14 residues. Germline CDR1 and CDR2: SGHVS and FQNEAQ. DNA of the CDR3: TGTACCAGCAGCTTAGCCGCGATTAATGAAAAACTGTTTTTT. Its translation: CTSSLAAINEKLFF.

Only a few counts were recorded for this clone. The chain uses TRBV9 and TRBJ1-5; possible D gene TRBD1, 5 bases. Germline loops: CDR1 SGDLS, CDR2 YYNGEE. This CDR3 contains 13 residues. With 6 bases removed from V and 3 bases from J, the gap between germline ends came to 10 bases. In DNA form, the CDR3 reads TGTGCCAGCAACGCGGGGACCAATCAGCCCCAGCATTTT. It encodes CASNAGTNQPQHF.